Below, one T cell receptor beta chain is given with its context. From germline, CDR1 is KGHSH and CDR2 LQKENI. CDR3 length: 15 amino acids. V lost 0 bases, J lost 4 bases, and 11 bases lay in between. Time point: patch test 1, 2 weeks after DPC sensitization. Treatment defined: therapeutic diphenylcyclopropenone sensitization with weekly scalp DPC. This specimen belongs to a study of human T cells and chemical hapten exposure. In TCRdb, the RACE reads were re-called with MiXCR into one record per CDR3 protein. The table includes around 69,000 distinct CDR3 sequences, approximately 9.8% detected once. The chain couples TRBV18 to TRBJ2-3; D is undetermined. The clonotype originates from a woman aged 40 to 49 with alopecia areata. Some clones in this sample may be carry-over from other donors' samples. The sample consisted of whole blood, taken in connection with sensitization to the hapten diphenylcyclopropenone (DPC). CDR3 in amino acids: CASSPPTDGADTQYF. In nucleotides, the CDR3 is TGTGCCAGCTCACCACCGACGGATGGTGCAGATACGCAGTATTTT.